This TCR beta chain was observed in a study of memory CD4+ T cells and cytomegalovirus serostatus. Overall study results and limits: Suggested: most of the CMV-linked TCR signature lies in CD4+ memory cells. Repertoires predicted CMV serostatus with median bootstrapped AUC of about 0.94. 67 of 164 known CMV-associated TCRbeta sequences appeared in CD4+ memory.

Worth noting for this clone: Its antigen is unknown.

TCRdb's table, derived via immunoSEQ multiplex PCR, lists solely in-frame clones and lacks some. The profile shows over 60,000 clones, 75% to 80% of them singletons. The CDR3 is made up of 15 amino acids. Trimming removed 6 bases from V and 5 bases from J, with 19 bases in between. Germline values: CDR1 MNHEY, CDR2 SMNVEV (reference sequence). The sort gate was single viable CD3+CD4+CD8-CD45RO+ cells for memory CD4+ T cells. Total CD4+ T cells were enriched by CD4 positive selection. The sample taken for sequencing was memory CD4+ T cells from blood. The receptor comes from an adult in good health and CMV-seronegative. This rearrangement joins TRBV27 to TRBJ2-5; D is perhaps TRBD1 or TRBD2 (5 bases each). The CDR3 loop is CASSPQGVRAETQYF. The CDR3, as DNA: TGTGCCAGCAGCCCTCAGGGAGTCAGGGCTGAGACCCAGTACTTC.